Presented here are 21 T cell receptor beta chains from one specimen sequenced in a study of blood T cell repertoires in COVID-19. Clones were read by immunoSEQ multiplex PCR, and TCRdb kept only the in-frame ones, dropping some. This sample carries 150,000 to 190,000 clones, about nine tenths of them seen once, and the ten largest clones take more than 2%. Sequencing was performed on peripheral blood. The receptors were gathered from a woman between 65 and 79 years old with acute or convalescent COVID-19.

The chain joins TRBV7-3 to TRBJ2-1; 11 nucleotides align to TRBD1. The CDR3 is 14 residues long. Germline values: CDR1 SGHTA, CDR2 FQGTGA. The trim removed 4 bases at V and 4 bases at J, leaving 0 bases unmatched. For the CDR3, the DNA is TGTGCCAGCAGCTGGGACAGGGGGTACAATGAGCAGTTCTTC. Protein: CASSWDRGYNEQFF. Combining the CDR3 with reference TRBV7-3 and TRBJ2-1 gives the whole variable domain GAGVSQTPSNKVTEKGKYVELRCDPISGHTALYWYRQSLGQGPEFLIYFQGTGAADDSGLPNDRFFAVRPEGSVSTLKIQRTERGDSAVYLCASSWDRGYNEQFFGPGTRLTVL.

The V call is TRBV6-5, the J call TRBJ1-3, with D hard to call. Germline CDR1 and CDR2: MNHEY and SVGAGI. Trimming cost V 0 bases and J 4 bases, with 13 bases left between them. The CDR3 has 16 amino acids. For the CDR3, the DNA is TGTGCCAGCAGTTACTCTTCCGACAAGCCCGGAAACACCATATATTTT. Its translation is CASSYSSDKPGNTIYF.

This chain uses TRBV28 with TRBJ1-1; 9 nucleotides match TRBD1. The germline V gene has CDR1 MDHEN and CDR2 SYDVKM. The V segment lost 6 bases and the J segment 4 bases; nucleotides outside the gene matches: 6. This CDR3 spans 14 amino acids. This chain's CDR3 is CASRWTGAATEAFF. The CDR3 nucleotides read TGTGCCAGCAGATGGACAGGGGCGGCCACTGAAGCTTTCTTT.

The chain carries TRBV5-1 and TRBJ2-5; D remains ambiguous. This CDR3 contains 15 residues. CDR1 is SGHRS and CDR2 is YFSETQ in the germline V gene. V gave up 0 bases and J gave up 2 bases, with 11 bases separating them. The CDR3 here is CASSLASGPQETQYF. The CDR3 DNA reads TGCGCCAGCAGCTTGGCCTCGGGTCCTCAAGAGACCCAGTACTTC.

V gene TRBV6-5 combines with J gene TRBJ2-7, with 8 bases fitting TRBD1. From germline, CDR1 is MNHEY and CDR2 SVGAGI. The trim removed 8 bases at V and 5 bases at J, leaving 5 bases unmatched. This CDR3 region has 12 residues. The CDR3 protein is CASRQGWNEQYF. The CDR3 DNA is TGTGCCAGCCGACAGGGGTGGAACGAGCAGTACTTC.

This clone was recorded a few times. The chain links TRBV6-5 to TRBJ1-5; 8 bases map to TRBD1. The CDR3 extends over 14 amino acids. Germline loops: CDR1 MNHEY, CDR2 SVGAGI. The trim removed 10 bases at V and 4 bases at J, leaving 9 bases unmatched. The CDR3 here is CATKDRVGNQPQHF. In DNA form, the CDR3 reads TGTGCCACCAAGGACAGGGTGGGAAATCAGCCCCAGCATTTT.

The chain recombines TRBV6-5 with TRBJ1-1, with a tentative D call TRBD1 (6 bases). CDR3 size: 12 residues. V shed 4 bases and J shed 9 bases, with 12 bases lying between them. Germline values: CDR1 MNHEY, CDR2 SVGAGI. CDR3 amino acids: CASSLGGTQAFF. The CDR3 DNA is TGTGCCAGCAGTTTAGGGGGAACCCAAGCTTTCTTT.

This clone was seen once. The V and J genes are TRBV28 and TRBJ1-4; D remains ambiguous. This CDR3 is built from 15 residues. V was clipped by 5 bases and J by 8 bases, with 18 bases between them. Per the germline V gene, CDR1 is MDHEN and CDR2 is SYDVKM. The CDR3 loop reads CASSRPAAAAEKLFF. As DNA, the CDR3 is TGTGCCAGCAGTCGACCGGCGGCTGCGGCAGAAAAACTGTTTTTT.

This sequence joins TRBV3-1 (or the pseudogene TRBV3-2) and TRBJ2-3; D call uncertain. V was clipped by 4 bases and J by 7 bases, with 24 bases between them. Germline V gene lookup returns CDR1 LGHDT and CDR2 YNNKEL (reference sequence). CDR3 length: 17 amino acids. The CDR3 loop reads CASSPLYVAAPVNTQYF. CDR3 sequence (DNA): TGTGCCAGCAGCCCATTATACGTGGCGGCTCCGGTAAATACGCAGTATTTT.

The J gene is TRBJ1-5, the V gene TRBV2, with 10 nucleotides matching TRBD1. V shed 3 bases and J 4 bases; nucleotides not matched to a gene: 9. The CDR3 spans 17 residues. Germline CDR1 is SNHLY and CDR2 is FYNNEI. CDR3 sequence: CASSEGTGDLRNQPQHF. CDR3 nucleotides: TGTGCCAGCAGTGAGGGGACAGGGGACCTTAGAAATCAGCCCCAGCATTTT.

A remark on this clone: An end of the junction does not agree with germline; a read error may underlie this. The chain joins TRBV7-7 to TRBJ1-4; maybe TRBD1 (5 bases). This CDR3 is 15 amino acids long. The V gene's germline CDR1 is SSHAT and CDR2 FNYEAQ (reference sequence). CDR3 loop: CASTLTPREVEKLFF. DNA of the CDR3: TGTGCTAGCACCCTTACTCCCAGGGAGGTTGAAAAACTGTTTTTT.

The chain is built from TRBV6-5 and TRBJ1-6, with D uncertain. There are 16 residues in the CDR3. Germline V gene lookup returns CDR1 MNHEY and CDR2 SVGAGI. Between the trimmed V and J ends, which lost 0 bases and 7 bases, there was a span of 13 bases. The CDR3 is CASSYSGVSGNSPLHF. The CDR3 coding sequence is TGTGCCAGCAGTTACTCGGGCGTCAGTGGGAATTCACCCCTCCACTTT.

The rearrangement links TRBV5-4 to TRBJ2-4; TRBD1 aligns across 7 bases. The CDR3 is made up of 13 amino acids. Germline values: CDR1 SGHNT, CDR2 YYREEE (reference sequence). The ends lost 0 bases at V and 10 bases at J; junction bases unmatched: 4. The CDR3 nucleotides are TGTGCCAGCAGCTTGGCCGGGACAGAAATTCAGTACTTC. Its translation is CASSLAGTEIQYF.

This clone turned up a few times. The chain links TRBV6-5 to TRBJ2-7; a weak D match, TRBD2 (6 bases). Trimming left V 6 bases short and J 5 bases short, with 20 bases between. This CDR3 has 15 amino acids. Germline V CDR1 and CDR2: MNHEY, SVGAGI. The CDR3 nucleotides read TGTGCCAGCAGAGCCCCTGGCGGGGCCTTTCACGAGCAGTACTTC. Protein sequence: CASRAPGGAFHEQYF.

The chain couples TRBV7-5 to TRBJ1-2; the D call in the table, TRBD1, was not verified against the DNA. TRBV7-5 is recorded as a pseudogene. This CDR3 is built from 15 residues. The CDR3 region has the DNA TGTGCCAGAAGCCCCGCGCAGGGGACCAACTATGGCTACACCTTC. Protein: CARSPAQGTNYGYTF.

The rearrangement links TRBV27 to TRBJ2-7, with D maybe TRBD2 (6 bases). V gave up 3 bases and J gave up 7 bases, with 19 bases separating them. The CDR3 has 15 residues. Germline CDR1 reads MNHEY; CDR2 reads SMNVEV (reference sequence). CDR3 coding DNA: TGTGCCAGCAGTTTCCCGGGGGATGACTCTAGAGAGCAGTACGTC. It codes for CASSFPGDDSREQYV.

The chain uses TRBV7-9 and TRBJ1-4; D gene unclear. The CDR3 extends over 14 amino acids. CDR1 SEHNR and CDR2 FQNEAQ come from the germline V gene (reference sequence). V lost 8 bases to trimming and J lost 8 bases, with 18 bases between them. In nucleotides, the CDR3 is TGTGCCAGCGGGAGGGAAGGGCCGAGGGAAAAACTGTTTTTT. Amino acid sequence: CASGREGPREKLFF.

The CDR3 DNA reads TGTGCCAGCAGCTCCACCAACTACGGAAACACCATATATTTT. Translating it yields CASSSTNYGNTIYF. The rearrangement uses TRBV2 and TRBJ1-3; D is unresolved. Trimming removed 6 bases at V and 4 bases at J, with 13 bases between. Per germline, CDR1 SNHLY and CDR2 FYNNEI. The CDR3 runs 14 residues.

V gene TRBV20-1 combines with J gene TRBJ2-5, with 9 nucleotides matching TRBD1. Germline trimming cut 3 bases from V and 5 bases from J; bases unmatched to any gene: 16. CDR1 and CDR2 (germline): DFQATT, SNEGSKA (reference sequence). The CDR3 sequence is 17 residues long. The CDR3 region has the DNA TGCAGTGCTAGTGGCCCGAGCCCTGGGACAGGGTGGGAGACCCAGTACTTC. Translating it yields CSASGPSPGTGWETQYF.

The sample holds a few counts of this clone. The CDR3 protein is CASTPRTGEQYV. CDR3 nucleotides: TGTGCCAGCACCCCGCGGACGGGGGAGCAGTACGTC. This chain links TRBV6-5 with TRBJ2-7, with D possibly matching TRBD2 (5 bases). There are 12 residues in the CDR3. CDR1 is MNHEY and CDR2 is SVGAGI in the germline V gene. Trimming removed 7 bases at V and 7 bases at J, with 14 bases between.

J is TRBJ1-5 and V is TRBV28; tentative D call: TRBD1 (5 bases). The CDR3 is 15 amino acids. The germline V and J ends were trimmed by 6 bases and 5 bases, with 17 bases remaining between them. Germline values: CDR1 MDHEN, CDR2 SYDVKM. This CDR3 is CASRVWGGGDQPQHF. The DNA of the CDR3 is TGTGCCAGCAGGGTATGGGGCGGGGGGGATCAGCCCCAGCATTTT.